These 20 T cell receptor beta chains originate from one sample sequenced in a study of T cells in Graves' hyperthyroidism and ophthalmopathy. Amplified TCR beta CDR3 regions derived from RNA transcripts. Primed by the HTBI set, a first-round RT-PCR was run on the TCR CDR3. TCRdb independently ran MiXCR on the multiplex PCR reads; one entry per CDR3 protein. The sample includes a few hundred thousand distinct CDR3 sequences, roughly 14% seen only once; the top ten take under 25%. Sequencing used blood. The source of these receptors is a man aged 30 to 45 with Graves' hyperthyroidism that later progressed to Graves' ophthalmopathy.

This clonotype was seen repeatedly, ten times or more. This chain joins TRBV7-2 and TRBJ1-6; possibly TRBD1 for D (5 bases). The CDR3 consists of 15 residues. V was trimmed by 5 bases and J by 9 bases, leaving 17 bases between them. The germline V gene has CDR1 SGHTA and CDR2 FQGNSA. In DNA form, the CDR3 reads TGTGCCAGCAGCGCCGCCCCGGGGCTCGGTTCACCCCTCCACTTT. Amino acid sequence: CASSAAPGLGSPLHF.

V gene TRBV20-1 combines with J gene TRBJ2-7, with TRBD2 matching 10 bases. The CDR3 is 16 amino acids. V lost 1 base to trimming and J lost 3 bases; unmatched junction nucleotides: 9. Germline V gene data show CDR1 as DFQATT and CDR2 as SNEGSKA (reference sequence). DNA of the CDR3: TGCAGTGCTAGAGTCCTTAAGGCTAGCGGGGGCTACGAGCAGTACTTC. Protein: CSARVLKASGGYEQYF.

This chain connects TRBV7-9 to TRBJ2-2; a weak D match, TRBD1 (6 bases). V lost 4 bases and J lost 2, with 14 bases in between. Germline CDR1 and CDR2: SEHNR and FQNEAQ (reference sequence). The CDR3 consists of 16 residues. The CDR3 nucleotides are TGTGCCAGCAGCTCCTGGAAGGACAGAAACACCGGGGAGCTGTTTTTT. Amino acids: CASSSWKDRNTGELFF.

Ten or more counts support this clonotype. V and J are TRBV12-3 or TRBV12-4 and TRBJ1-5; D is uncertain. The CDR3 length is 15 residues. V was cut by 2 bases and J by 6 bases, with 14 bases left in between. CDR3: CASSLLGSWVQPQHF. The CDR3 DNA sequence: TGTGCCAGCAGTTTATTGGGGAGTTGGGTTCAGCCCCAGCATTTT.

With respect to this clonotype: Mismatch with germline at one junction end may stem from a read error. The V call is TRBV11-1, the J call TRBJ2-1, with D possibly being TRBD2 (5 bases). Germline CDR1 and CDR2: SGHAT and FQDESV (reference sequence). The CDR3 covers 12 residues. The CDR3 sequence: CASSDASLKHIF. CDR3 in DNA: TGTGCCAGCAGTGATGCTAGCCTAAAGCATATCTTC.

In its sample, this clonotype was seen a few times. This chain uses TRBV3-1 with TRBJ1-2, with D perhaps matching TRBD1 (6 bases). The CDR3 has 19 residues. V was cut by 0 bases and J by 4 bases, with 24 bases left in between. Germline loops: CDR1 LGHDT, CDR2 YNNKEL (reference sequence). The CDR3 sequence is CASSQEAKGGIPLFYGYTF. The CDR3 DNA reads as TGTGCCAGCAGCCAAGAAGCAAAGGGGGGGATCCCCCTATTCTATGGCTACACCTTC.

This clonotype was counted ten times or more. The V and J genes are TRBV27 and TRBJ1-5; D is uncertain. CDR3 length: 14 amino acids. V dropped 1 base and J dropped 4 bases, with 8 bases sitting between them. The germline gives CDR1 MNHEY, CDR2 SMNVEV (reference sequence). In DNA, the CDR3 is TGTGCCAGCAGTTTATTGGCAGAAAATCAGCCCCAGCATTTT. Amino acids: CASSLLAENQPQHF.

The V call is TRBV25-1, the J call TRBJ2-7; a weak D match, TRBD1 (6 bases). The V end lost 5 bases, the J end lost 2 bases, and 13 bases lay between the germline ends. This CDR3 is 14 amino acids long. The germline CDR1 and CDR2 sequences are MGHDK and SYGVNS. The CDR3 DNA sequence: TGTGCCAGCAGTTCCCGGGACACCACCTACGAGCAGTACTTC. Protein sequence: CASSSRDTTYEQYF.

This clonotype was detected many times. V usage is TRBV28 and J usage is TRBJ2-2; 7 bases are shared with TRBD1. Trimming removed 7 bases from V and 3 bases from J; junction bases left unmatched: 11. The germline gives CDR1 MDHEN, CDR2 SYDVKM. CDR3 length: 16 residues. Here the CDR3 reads CASTLDPDRDTGELFF. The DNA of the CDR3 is TGTGCCAGCACCCTGGACCCCGACAGGGACACCGGGGAGCTGTTTTTT.

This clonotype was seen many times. CDR3 protein: CASRFRGDSGNTIYF. The CDR3, as DNA: TGTGCCAGTAGGTTTCGCGGCGACTCTGGAAACACCATATATTTT. The chain uses TRBV2 and TRBJ1-3; D ambiguous. Trimming took off 9 bases at V and 0 bases at J, with 15 bases between the two ends. The V gene's germline CDR1 is SNHLY and CDR2 FYNNEI. This CDR3 spans 15 amino acids. Full variable domain (outside the CDR3, taken from reference TRBV2 and TRBJ1-3): EPEVTQTPSHQVTQMGQEVILRCVPISNHLYFYWYRQILGQKVEFLVSFYNNEISEKSEIFDDQFSVERPDGSNFTLKIRSTKLEDSAMYFCASRFRGDSGNTIYFGEGSWLTVV.

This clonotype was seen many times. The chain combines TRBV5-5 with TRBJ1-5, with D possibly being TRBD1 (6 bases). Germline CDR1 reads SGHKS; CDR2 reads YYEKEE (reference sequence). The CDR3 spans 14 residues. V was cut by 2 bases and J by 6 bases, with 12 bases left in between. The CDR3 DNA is TGTGCCAGCAGCTTACAGGGCGAAGTTCAGCCCCAGCATTTT. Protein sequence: CASSLQGEVQPQHF. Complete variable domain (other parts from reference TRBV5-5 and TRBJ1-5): DAGVTQSPTHLIKTRGQQVTLRCSPISGHKSVSWYQQVLGQGPQFIFQYYEKEERGRGNFPDRFSARQFPNYSSELNVNALLLGDSALYLCASSLQGEVQPQHFGDGTRLSIL.

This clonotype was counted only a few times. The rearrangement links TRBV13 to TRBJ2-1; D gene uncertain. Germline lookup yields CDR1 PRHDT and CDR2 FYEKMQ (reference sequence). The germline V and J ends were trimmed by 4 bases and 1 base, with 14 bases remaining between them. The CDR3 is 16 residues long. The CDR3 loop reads CASSSPGAWSYNEQFF. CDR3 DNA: TGTGCCAGCAGCTCGCCGGGTGCTTGGTCCTACAATGAGCAGTTCTTC.

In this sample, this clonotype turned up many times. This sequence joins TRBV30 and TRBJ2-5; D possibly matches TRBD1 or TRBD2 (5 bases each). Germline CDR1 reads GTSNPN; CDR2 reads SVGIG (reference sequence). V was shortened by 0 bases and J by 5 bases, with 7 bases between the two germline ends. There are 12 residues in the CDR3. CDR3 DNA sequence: TGTGCCTGGAGTGTTGAGGGGGAGACCCAGTACTTC. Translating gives CAWSVEGETQYF. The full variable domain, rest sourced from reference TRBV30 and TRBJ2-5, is SQTIHQWPATLVQPVGSPLSLECTVEGTSNPNLYWYRQAAGRGLQLLFYSVGIGQISSEVPQNLSASRPQDRQFILSSKKLLLSDSGFYLCAWSVEGETQYFGPGTRLLVL.

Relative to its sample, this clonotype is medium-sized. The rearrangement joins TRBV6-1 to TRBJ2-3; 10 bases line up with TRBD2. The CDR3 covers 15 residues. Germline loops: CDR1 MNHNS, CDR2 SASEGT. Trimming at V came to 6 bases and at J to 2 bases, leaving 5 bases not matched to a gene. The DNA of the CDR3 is TGTGCCAGCAGCCGGACTAGCGGACCCACAGATACGCAGTATTTT. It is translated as CASSRTSGPTDTQYF.

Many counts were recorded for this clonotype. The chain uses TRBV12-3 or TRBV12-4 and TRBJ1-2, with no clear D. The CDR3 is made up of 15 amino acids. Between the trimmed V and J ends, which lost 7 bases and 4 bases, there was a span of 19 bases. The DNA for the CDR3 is TGTGCCAGCAATTCCCCCGGCGCGGGCGGCTATGGCTACACCTTC. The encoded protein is CASNSPGAGGYGYTF.

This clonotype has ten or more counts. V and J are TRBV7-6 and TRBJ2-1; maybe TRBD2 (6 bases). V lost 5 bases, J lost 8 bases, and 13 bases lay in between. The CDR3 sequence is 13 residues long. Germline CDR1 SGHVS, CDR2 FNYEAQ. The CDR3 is CASSPGVAYEQFF. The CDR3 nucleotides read TGTGCCAGCAGCCCGGGGGTAGCCTATGAGCAGTTCTTC.

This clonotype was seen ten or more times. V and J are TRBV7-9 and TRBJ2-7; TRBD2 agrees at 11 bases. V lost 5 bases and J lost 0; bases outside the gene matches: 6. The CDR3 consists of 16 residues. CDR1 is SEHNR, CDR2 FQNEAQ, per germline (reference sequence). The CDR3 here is CASSPSSGGHSYEQYF. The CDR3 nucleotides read TGTGCCAGCAGCCCCTCTAGCGGGGGGCACTCCTACGAGCAGTACTTC.

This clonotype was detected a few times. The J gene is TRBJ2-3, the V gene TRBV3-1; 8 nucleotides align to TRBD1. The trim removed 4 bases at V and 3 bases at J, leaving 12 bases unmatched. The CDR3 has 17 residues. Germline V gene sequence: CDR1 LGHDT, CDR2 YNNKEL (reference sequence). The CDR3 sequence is CASSPYSTGARTDTQYF. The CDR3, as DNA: TGTGCCAGCAGCCCTTACTCGACAGGGGCAAGGACAGATACGCAGTATTTT.

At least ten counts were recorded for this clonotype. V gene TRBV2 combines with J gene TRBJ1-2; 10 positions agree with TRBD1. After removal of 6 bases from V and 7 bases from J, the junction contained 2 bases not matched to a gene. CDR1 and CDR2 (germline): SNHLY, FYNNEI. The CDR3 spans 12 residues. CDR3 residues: CASRTGGIGYTF. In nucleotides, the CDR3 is TGTGCCAGCAGGACAGGGGGCATTGGCTACACCTTC.

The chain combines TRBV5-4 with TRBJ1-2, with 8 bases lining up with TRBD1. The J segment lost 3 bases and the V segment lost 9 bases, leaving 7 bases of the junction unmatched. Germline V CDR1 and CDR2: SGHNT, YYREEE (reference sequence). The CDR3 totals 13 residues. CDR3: CATQGQADYGYTF. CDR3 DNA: TGTGCCACCCAGGGACAGGCCGACTATGGCTACACCTTC. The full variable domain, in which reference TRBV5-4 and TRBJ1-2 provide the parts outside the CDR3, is ETGVTQSPTHLIKTRGQQVTLRCSSQSGHNTVSWYQQALGQGPQFIFQYYREEENGRGNFPPRFSGLQFPNYSSELNVNALELDDSALYLCATQGQADYGYTFGSGTRLTVV.